Listed here is a single TCR beta chain. This sample was taken from a study of cytomegalovirus exposure and HLA in healthy donors. Germline V CDR1 and CDR2: KGHSH, LQKENI. This CDR3 is built from 15 residues. The junction had 12 bases not matched to a gene; V was cut back by 6 bases and J by 7 bases. The PCR made use of 60 Vbeta and 13 Jbeta primers. Assay used: immunoSEQ multiplex PCR; TCRdb lists only in-frame clones, some missing. The sample holds 100,000 or so clones, 60% to 85% seen once. The gene calls are TRBV18 and TRBJ1-5; 7 bases fit TRBD1. This sequence was found in a female donor in good health and CMV-seronegative. The material sequenced was PBMCs. The CDR3 protein is CASSPDRVTDQPQHF. DNA for the CDR3: TGTGCCAGCTCGCCTGACAGGGTAACGGACCAGCCCCAGCATTTT.